The entry that follows covers one T cell receptor (beta chain) sequence. What it binds is not known. The data are from a study of T cell responses to AZD1222 COVID-19 vaccine. Study summary: Pooled samples include second doses given at about 4 or 12 weeks.

Here immunoSEQ multiplex PCR was the method, and the copy in TCRdb shows in-frame clones only, minus some. Of 150,000 to 200,000 clones in the sample, roughly 92% were seen once. The CDR3 extends over 11 amino acids. The junction had 7 bases not matched to a gene; V was cut back by 6 bases and J by 15 bases. Per germline, CDR1 MDHEN and CDR2 SYDVKM. Study results and limitations: Breadth and depth of Spike-specific TCRs rose after two AZD1222 doses. Nearly half of spike-specific TCRs reportedly target variant regions that are unmutated in the B.1.351 and B.1.1.7 variants. The span of vaccine-associated CD4 TCRs extended across spike, with dominance at 160-218 and 743-854.

Sequences were derived from peripheral blood, sampled on day 0 of AZD1222 vaccination. The TCR sequence derives from an adult in good health. This rearrangement joins TRBV28 to TRBJ1-4; 7 bases map to TRBD1. The CDR3 nucleotides are TGTGCCAGCAGGGACCTACAGGGGATGTTTTTT. It specifies CASRDLQGMFF.